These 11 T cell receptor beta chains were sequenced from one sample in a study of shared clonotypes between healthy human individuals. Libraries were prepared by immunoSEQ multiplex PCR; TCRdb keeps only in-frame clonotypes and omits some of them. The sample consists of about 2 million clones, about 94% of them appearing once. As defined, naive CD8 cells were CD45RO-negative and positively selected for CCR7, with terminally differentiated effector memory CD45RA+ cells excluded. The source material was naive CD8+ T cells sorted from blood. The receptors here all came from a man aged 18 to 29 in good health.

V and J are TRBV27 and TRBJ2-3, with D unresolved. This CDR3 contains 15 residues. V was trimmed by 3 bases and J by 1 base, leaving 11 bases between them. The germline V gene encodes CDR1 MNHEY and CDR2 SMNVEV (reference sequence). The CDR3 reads CASSFFRAGTDTQYF. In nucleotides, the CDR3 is TGTGCCAGCAGTTTCTTTAGGGCAGGCACAGATACGCAGTATTTT.

CDR3 nucleotides: TGCGCCAGCAGCTTGTCGACCGCTTCGTACGAGCAGTACTTC. Translation: CASSLSTASYEQYF. V gene TRBV5-1 combines with J gene TRBJ2-7; D remains ambiguous. The V gene lost 1 base and the J gene lost 4 bases, with 12 bases spanning the gap. The CDR3 covers 14 residues. Germline V lookup: CDR1 SGHRS, CDR2 YFSETQ.

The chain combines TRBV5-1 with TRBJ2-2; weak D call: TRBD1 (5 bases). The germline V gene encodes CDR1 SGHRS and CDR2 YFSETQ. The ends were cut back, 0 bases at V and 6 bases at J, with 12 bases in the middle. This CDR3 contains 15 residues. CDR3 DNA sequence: TGCGCCAGCAGCTTGGGGTGGGGCAGTGCCGGGGAGCTGTTTTTT. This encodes CASSLGWGSAGELFF.

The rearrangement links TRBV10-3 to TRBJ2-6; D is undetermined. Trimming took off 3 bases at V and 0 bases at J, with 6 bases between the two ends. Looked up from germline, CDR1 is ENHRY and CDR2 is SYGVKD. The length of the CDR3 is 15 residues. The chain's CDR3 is CAISDHSSGANVLTF. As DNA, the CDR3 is TGTGCCATCAGTGATCACAGCTCTGGGGCCAACGTCCTGACTTTC.

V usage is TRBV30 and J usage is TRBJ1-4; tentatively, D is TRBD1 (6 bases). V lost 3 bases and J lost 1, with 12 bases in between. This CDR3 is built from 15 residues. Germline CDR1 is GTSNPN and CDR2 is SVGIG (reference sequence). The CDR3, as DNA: TGTGCCTGGAGCGAAGGGGGAGGAACTAATGAAAAACTGTTTTTT. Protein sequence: CAWSEGGGTNEKLFF.

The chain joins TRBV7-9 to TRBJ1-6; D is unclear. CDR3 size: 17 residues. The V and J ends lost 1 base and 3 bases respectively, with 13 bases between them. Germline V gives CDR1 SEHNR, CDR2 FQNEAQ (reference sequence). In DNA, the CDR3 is TGTGCCAGCAGCTTAGATACGACGGCCTTCTATAATTCACCCCTCCACTTT. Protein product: CASSLDTTAFYNSPLHF. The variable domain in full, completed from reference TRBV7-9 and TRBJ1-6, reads DTGVSQNPRHKITKRGQNVTFRCDPISEHNRLYWYRQTLGQGPEFLTYFQNEAQLEKSRLLSDRFSAERPKGSFSTLEIQRTEQGDSAMYLCASSLDTTAFYNSPLHFGNGTRLTVT.

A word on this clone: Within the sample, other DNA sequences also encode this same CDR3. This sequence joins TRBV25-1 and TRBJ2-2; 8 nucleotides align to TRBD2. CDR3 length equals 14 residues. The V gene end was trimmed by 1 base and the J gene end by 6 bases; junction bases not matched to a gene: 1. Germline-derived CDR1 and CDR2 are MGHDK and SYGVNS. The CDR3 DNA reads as TGTGCCAGCAGTGAATCGGGGGGGCCCGGGGAGCTGTTTTTT. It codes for CASSESGGPGELFF.

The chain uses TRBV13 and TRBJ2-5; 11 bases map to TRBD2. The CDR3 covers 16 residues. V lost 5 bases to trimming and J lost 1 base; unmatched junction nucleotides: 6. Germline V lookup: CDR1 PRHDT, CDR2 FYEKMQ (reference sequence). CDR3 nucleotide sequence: TGTGCCAGCAGCGCTAGACTAGCGGGGATCCAAGAGACCCAGTACTTC. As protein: CASSARLAGIQETQYF.

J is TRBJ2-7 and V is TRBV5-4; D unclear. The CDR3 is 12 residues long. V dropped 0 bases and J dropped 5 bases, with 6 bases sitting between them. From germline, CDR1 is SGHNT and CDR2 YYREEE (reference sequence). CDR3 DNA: TGTGCCAGCAGCTTGGATGTGAACGAGCAGTACTTC. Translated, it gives CASSLDVNEQYF.

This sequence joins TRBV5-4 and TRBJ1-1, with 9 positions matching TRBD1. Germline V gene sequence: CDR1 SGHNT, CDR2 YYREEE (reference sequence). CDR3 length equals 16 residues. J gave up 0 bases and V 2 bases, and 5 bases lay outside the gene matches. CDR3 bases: TGTGCCAGCAGCTTTTCGACAGGGGGACTGAACACTGAAGCTTTCTTT. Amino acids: CASSFSTGGLNTEAFF.

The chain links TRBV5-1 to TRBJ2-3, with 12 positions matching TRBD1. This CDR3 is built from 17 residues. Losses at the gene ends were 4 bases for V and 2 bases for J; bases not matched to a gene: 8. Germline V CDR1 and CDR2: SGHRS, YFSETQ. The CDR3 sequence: CASSGPGTGGLTDTQYF. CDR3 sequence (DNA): TGCGCCAGCAGCGGACCCGGGACAGGGGGCCTCACAGATACGCAGTATTTT.